This note documents a single TCR beta chain sequence. This table comes from immunoSEQ multiplex PCR, and its TCRdb copy is limited to in-frame clones, with some not included. The data show tens of thousands of clones, with roughly 80% seen just once and roughly 3% held by the top ten. This specimen belongs to a study of T cell clones after liver transplantation. Germline lookup yields CDR1 MNHNS and CDR2 SASEGT. V shed 5 bases and J 4 bases; nucleotides not matched to a gene: 2. The CDR3 is 14 amino acids. The sequence derives from a human patient who received a liver transplant. Some T cells may trace back to the graft donor. The V call is TRBV6-1, the J call TRBJ1-5; TRBD1 matches at 10 bases. Sequencing was performed on CD4+ T cells from blood, taken at the 22-month timepoint. For the CDR3, the DNA is TGTGCCAGCAGTTCGGGACAGGGGAATCAGCCCCAGCATTTT. Protein: CASSSGQGNQPQHF.